This entry lists 5 T cell receptor beta chains sequenced from one sample in a study of PD-1 blockade in classical Hodgkin lymphoma. No patient escaped relapse after autologous stem cell transplantation, and brentuximab vedotin exposure varied. Profiling relied on immunoSEQ multiplex PCR, and the TCRdb table lists in-frame clones only, not all of them. The sample shows tens of thousands of clones, around 93% of them seen only once. This material consisted of peripheral blood mononuclear cells (PBMCs), taken at baseline. The receptors stem from a human donor with classical Hodgkin lymphoma.

The chain joins TRBV2 to TRBJ2-1; 7 bases are shared with TRBD2. In germline, CDR1 is SNHLY, CDR2 FYNNEI. J lost 8 bases, V lost 1 base, and 2 bases had no gene match. The CDR3 runs to 13 residues. The CDR3 bases are TGTGCCAGCAGTGAAGGAGCGGGGTATGAGCAGTTCTTC. It specifies CASSEGAGYEQFF.

The chain is built from TRBV15 and TRBJ2-3; D is tentatively TRBD1 or TRBD2 (6 bases each). CDR1 and CDR2 from the germline V gene are LNHNV and YYDKDF (reference sequence). V was pared by 1 base and J by 5 bases, with 13 bases between. The CDR3 contains 15 residues. CDR3 bases: TGTGCCACCAGCAGAGCCATGGGGGGCATAGATACGCAGTATTTT. Its translation is CATSRAMGGIDTQYF.

The rearrangement links TRBV18 to TRBJ2-7, with 7 bases matching TRBD1. CDR3 length: 14 amino acids. CDR1 KGHSH and CDR2 LQKENI come from the germline V gene. V shed 3 bases, J shed 4 bases, and the junction held 6 bases outside the gene matches. The CDR3 sequence is CASSPGTEFYEQYF. CDR3 in DNA: TGTGCCAGCTCACCGGGGACAGAGTTTTACGAGCAGTACTTC.

In this sample, this clone turned up a few times. The gene calls are TRBV15 and TRBJ2-5; the D gene is possibly TRBD1 (6 bases). Deletions cut 1 base from V and 3 bases from J, with 9 bases between. Germline CDR1 reads LNHNV; CDR2 reads YYDKDF (reference sequence). The CDR3 consists of 14 residues. The CDR3 reads CATSRGNREETQYF. The CDR3 coding sequence is TGTGCCACCAGCAGAGGGAACAGGGAAGAGACCCAGTACTTC.

V and J are TRBV7-2 and TRBJ2-5; D uncertain. Trimming pared 2 bases from V and 7 bases from J, leaving 11 bases between. The CDR3 is 13 residues long. The germline gives CDR1 SGHTA, CDR2 FQGNSA. CDR3: CASSLPPPWTQYF. The DNA for the CDR3 is TGTGCCAGCAGCTTACCCCCCCCGTGGACCCAGTACTTC.